This T cell receptor (beta chain) was documented in a study of CD8 T cells in ankylosing spondylitis. This clonotype was counted a single time. Its matching antigen is unknown. The CDR3 has 14 amino acids. The V end was cut by 2 bases, the J end by 4 bases, with 9 bases between. Germline loops: CDR1 SGHTA, CDR2 FQGNSA. General study points: A TCR beta motif made of several highly homologous variants seemed typical of ankylosing spondylitis blood.

Scientists made TCR beta libraries using quantitative 5'-RACE with molecular barcodes. Each CDR3 protein is one row after TCRdb ran MiXCR on the 5' RACE reads. This table holds fewer than 550,000 distinct CDR3 sequences, approximately 5.3% found once. The chain has TRBV7-2 and TRBJ2-1, with D unclear. This clonotype originated in a male donor with ankylosing spondylitis. Sequenced material: blood, either unsorted or a sorted T cell fraction (not recorded which). The CDR3 DNA sequence: TGTGCCAGCAGCTTACAACACCTTTACAATGAGCAGTTCTTC. Encoded protein: CASSLQHLYNEQFF.